The 24 T cell receptor beta chains reported below all come from one sample, sequenced in a study of response to subunit inactivated influenza vaccine. TCRdb called the RT-PCR reads again in MiXCR, with one record for every CDR3 protein. The table includes roughly 570,000 distinct CDR3 sequences, roughly 15% detected once. The material was PBMCs from blood, obtained about 11 days after vaccination. These receptors were obtained from a man aged 45 to 65 who received an inactivated influenza vaccine.

This clonotype occurred a few times. J is TRBJ2-1 and V is TRBV25-1, with no clear D. The length of the CDR3 is 14 residues. The V gene's germline CDR1 is MGHDK and CDR2 SYGVNS. V lost 10 bases and J 0 bases, leaving 13 bases between the germline ends. The DNA for the CDR3 is TGTGCCACAAGCCGATTCCCCTCCTACAATGAGCAGTTCTTC. This encodes CATSRFPSYNEQFF.

This clonotype was seen a few times. The chain employs TRBV12-3 or TRBV12-4 and TRBJ2-2; D is unresolved. The CDR3 spans 12 residues. Trimming shortened V by 7 bases and J by 3 bases, and 6 bases separated the two germline ends. CDR3 loop: CASTVYTGELFF. As DNA, the CDR3 is TGTGCCAGCACGGTATACACCGGGGAGCTGTTTTTT.

This clonotype was picked up a small number of times. The chain is built from TRBV12-3 or TRBV12-4 and TRBJ2-3; 7 nucleotides agree with TRBD1. V shed 5 bases and J 2 bases; nucleotides not matched to a gene: 1. The CDR3 runs to 13 residues. The CDR3 sequence: CASSGQDTDTQYF. CDR3 nucleotides: TGTGCCAGCAGTGGACAGGACACAGATACGCAGTATTTT.

As for this clonotype: With only one base between it and a far larger clone, this is likely a read error. The chain couples TRBV28 to TRBJ2-7; 11 bases are shared with TRBD1. The length of the CDR3 is 14 residues. The V gene end was trimmed by 5 bases and the J gene end by 3 bases; junction bases not matched to a gene: 3. Germline V gene sequence: CDR1 MDHEN, CDR2 SYDVKM. CDR3 in amino acids: CASSIGTGGYEQYF. For the CDR3, the DNA is TGTGCCAGCAGTATAGGGACAGGGGGCTACGAGCAGTACTTC.

This clonotype was picked up a small number of times. V and J are TRBV3-1 and TRBJ1-5; D ambiguous. The germline V and J ends were trimmed by 1 base and 7 bases, with 11 bases remaining between them. CDR3 size: 14 residues. Germline V gene data show CDR1 as LGHDT and CDR2 as YNNKEL (reference sequence). CDR3: CASSQAPTHQPQHF. The CDR3, as DNA: TGTGCCAGCAGCCAAGCCCCCACCCACCAGCCCCAGCATTTT.

This clonotype was detected ten times or more. The CDR3 DNA sequence: TGTGCCAGCAGCCGCTGGGACTTGCAGTATTTT. Protein sequence: CASSRWDLQYF. V is TRBV7-2 and J is TRBJ2-3, with a tentative D call TRBD2 (6 bases). Per germline, CDR1 SGHTA and CDR2 FQGNSA. V lost 5 bases and J lost 11, with 11 bases in between. CDR3 length equals 11 residues.

The chain joins TRBV7-2 to TRBJ2-7; 7 bases agree with TRBD2. Germline V gene sequence: CDR1 SGHTA, CDR2 FQGNSA. Trimming took 2 bases from V and 6 from J; bases not matched to a gene: 13. This CDR3 is built from 16 residues. CDR3 sequence (DNA): TGTGCCAGCAGCTTAAAGGTCCGTGGGAGGGCGGGCGAGCAGTACTTC. It is translated as CASSLKVRGRAGEQYF.

The chain couples TRBV10-3 to TRBJ2-5; TRBD1 is a possible D gene (6 bases). The length of the CDR3 is 15 residues. Trimming removed 0 bases from V and 5 bases from J, with 13 bases in between. Germline V lookup: CDR1 ENHRY, CDR2 SYGVKD. CDR3 sequence (DNA): TGTGCCATCAGTGAGTCGAACAGGGAAGGGGAGACCCAGTACTTC. It codes for CAISESNREGETQYF.

The sample holds one count of this clonotype. The gene calls are TRBV27 and TRBJ2-5; D is possibly TRBD2 (6 bases). V dropped 2 bases and J dropped 4 bases, with 14 bases sitting between them. Germline V CDR1 and CDR2: MNHEY, SMNVEV (reference sequence). The CDR3 totals 15 residues. The DNA for the CDR3 is TGTGCCAGCAGTTTAAGGTCTAGCGACCCAGAGACCCAGTACTTC. Protein product: CASSLRSSDPETQYF.

The chain couples TRBV15 to TRBJ2-1; 8 bases match TRBD2. With 4 bases clipped from V and 7 bases from J, the junction kept 9 bases outside the gene matches. In germline, CDR1 is LNHNV, CDR2 YYDKDF (reference sequence). The CDR3 length is 15 residues. CDR3 DNA: TGTGCCACCAGCATCACCTCCGGGACTAGTAATGAGCAGTTCTTC. Translating gives CATSITSGTSNEQFF.

The chain has TRBV11-2 and TRBJ2-5; 8 bases fit TRBD1. There are 15 residues in the CDR3. V was pared by 4 bases and J by 3 bases, with 7 bases of the junction left unmatched. Germline V gene data show CDR1 as SGHAT and CDR2 as FQNNGV. DNA of the CDR3: TGTGCCAGCAGCTGGTCGGGACAGGAGAAAGAGACCCAGTACTTC. Translating gives CASSWSGQEKETQYF.

The sample holds a few counts of this clonotype. V gene TRBV6-1 combines with J gene TRBJ2-7; 8 nucleotides line up with TRBD1. With V trimmed by 7 bases and J by 2 bases, 7 bases remained unmatched. Germline V gene data show CDR1 as MNHNS and CDR2 as SASEGT. CDR3 length equals 14 residues. This chain's CDR3 is CASNPQGATYEQYF. CDR3 DNA sequence: TGTGCCAGCAACCCCCAGGGGGCCACCTACGAGCAGTACTTC.

The V and J genes are TRBV28 and TRBJ2-3, with D perhaps matching TRBD1 or TRBD2 (5 bases each). Between the trimmed V and J ends, which lost 2 bases and 6 bases, there was a span of 21 bases. This CDR3 region has 17 residues. Germline CDR1 and CDR2: MDHEN and SYDVKM. The CDR3 sequence is CASSLGVWTGGSDTQYF. The CDR3 bases are TGTGCCAGCAGTTTAGGAGTTTGGACTGGGGGTAGTGATACGCAGTATTTT. The complete variable domain, with remaining parts taken from reference TRBV28 and TRBJ2-3, reads DVKVTQSSRYLVKRTGEKVFLECVQDMDHENMFWYRQDPGLGLRLIYFSYDVKMKEKGDIPEGYSVSREKKERFSLILESASTNQTSMYLCASSLGVWTGGSDTQYFGPGTRLTVL.

This clonotype was observed a handful of times. The V call is TRBV7-9, the J call TRBJ1-2; TRBD1 matches 8 bases. The CDR3 sequence is 13 residues long. The germline V gene has CDR1 SEHNR and CDR2 FQNEAQ (reference sequence). The V and J ends lost 4 bases and 8 bases, in that order; junction bases with no gene match: 6. CDR3 sequence (DNA): TGTGCCAGCAGCTCGGACAGGGTATGGGGCTACACCTTC. This translates into CASSSDRVWGYTF.

The chain combines TRBV5-1 with TRBJ2-1; possible D gene TRBD2, 5 bases. V was cut by 3 bases and J by 8 bases, with 15 bases left in between. The CDR3 spans 14 residues. The germline V gene encodes CDR1 SGHRS and CDR2 YFSETQ. The chain's CDR3 is CASSSGSSGDEQFF. The CDR3 nucleotides read TGCGCCAGCAGCTCGGGGTCAAGTGGCGATGAGCAGTTCTTC.

In this sample, this clonotype turned up many times. The chain couples TRBV7-9 to TRBJ1-3; TRBD1 aligns across 8 bases. This CDR3 has 13 amino acids. Germline CDR1 reads SEHNR; CDR2 reads FQNEAQ (reference sequence). The ends lost 8 bases at V and 4 bases at J; junction bases unmatched: 4. The CDR3 DNA follows: TGTGCCAGCGATCAGGGGGCCGGAAACACCATATATTTT. Translated: CASDQGAGNTIYF.

This clonotype has more than one count but fewer than ten. V usage is TRBV18 and J usage is TRBJ2-1, with 7 nucleotides matching TRBD2. The CDR3 consists of 17 residues. Germline CDR1 is KGHSH and CDR2 is LQKENI. With 3 bases clipped from V and 4 bases from J, the junction kept 12 bases outside the gene matches. The CDR3 loop is CASSPRATSALYNEQFF. The CDR3 nucleotides read TGTGCCAGCTCACCTCGTGCTACTAGCGCCCTTTACAATGAGCAGTTCTTC.

The chain employs TRBV20-1 and TRBJ2-3; 10 bases are a match to TRBD1. In germline, CDR1 is DFQATT, CDR2 SNEGSKA (reference sequence). This CDR3 region has 12 residues. J lost 5 bases, V lost 6 bases, and 2 bases had no gene match. CDR3 in amino acids: CSAGQGIDTQYF. The DNA of the CDR3 is TGCAGTGCGGGACAGGGGATAGATACGCAGTATTTT.

V usage is TRBV29-1 and J usage is TRBJ2-1; 7 bases fit TRBD1. Germline V lookup: CDR1 SQVTM, CDR2 ANQGSEA. The CDR3 covers 13 residues. The J segment lost 2 bases and the V segment lost 7 bases, leaving 5 bases of the junction unmatched. CDR3 sequence reads: CSARDSPYNEQFF. As DNA, the CDR3 is TGCAGCGCCCGGGACAGCCCCTACAATGAGCAGTTCTTC.

This clonotype turned up a few times. The chain has TRBV2 and TRBJ1-4; D ambiguous. This CDR3 region has 11 residues. Trimming removed 2 bases at V and 7 bases at J, with 2 bases between. Germline CDR1 reads SNHLY; CDR2 reads FYNNEI. As DNA, the CDR3 is TGTGCCAGCAGTGAATTTGAAAAACTGTTTTTT. Protein: CASSEFEKLFF. Supplemented by reference TRBV2 and TRBJ1-4, the full variable domain reads EPEVTQTPSHQVTQMGQEVILRCVPISNHLYFYWYRQILGQKVEFLVSFYNNEISEKSEIFDDQFSVERPDGSNFTLKIRSTKLEDSAMYFCASSEFEKLFFGSGTQLSVL.

This chain joins TRBV3-1 and TRBJ2-7; 7 bases are a match to TRBD2. CDR1 LGHDT and CDR2 YNNKEL come from the germline V gene (reference sequence). This CDR3 spans 15 amino acids. The V segment lost 1 base and the J segment 7 bases; nucleotides outside the gene matches: 10. Here the CDR3 DNA reads TGTGCCAGCAGCCAAGGACGACTCCTCGGGAGGGAGCAGTACTTC. It encodes CASSQGRLLGREQYF.

The chain carries TRBV5-6 and TRBJ2-3; TRBD1 or TRBD2 may be the D gene (5 bases each). V lost 0 bases and J 0 bases, leaving 17 bases between the germline ends. Germline loops: CDR1 SGHDT, CDR2 YYEEEE. The CDR3 totals 18 residues. CDR3 DNA: TGTGCCAGCAGCTTGGTTGGAAGGGGACCTATCAGCACAGATACGCAGTATTTT. Protein sequence: CASSLVGRGPISTDTQYF.

Ten or more counts support this clonotype. This chain connects TRBV3-1 to TRBJ1-1, with D maybe TRBD1 (6 bases). Germline V lookup: CDR1 LGHDT, CDR2 YNNKEL (reference sequence). The V end was cut by 4 bases, the J end by 1 base, with 10 bases between. The CDR3 runs to 14 residues. The CDR3 here is CASSPGGPNTEAFF. As DNA, the CDR3 is TGTGCCAGCAGCCCCGGGGGGCCGAACACTGAAGCTTTCTTT.

This clonotype has a handful of counts. The J gene is TRBJ2-7, the V gene TRBV20-1, with 9 bases aligning to TRBD2. There are 15 residues in the CDR3. V was pared by 5 bases and J by 6 bases, with 14 bases of the junction left unmatched. Germline V gene lookup returns CDR1 DFQATT and CDR2 SNEGSKA (reference sequence). This CDR3 is CSAGGVEREDGEQYF. The DNA of the CDR3 is TGCAGTGCTGGGGGGGTGGAGCGGGAGGACGGCGAGCAGTACTTC.